This T cell receptor beta chain was profiled in a study of cytomegalovirus exposure and HLA in healthy donors. General study points: The only immune exposure information that was available was CMV serostatus. Earlier analysis yielded a pattern in which most TCR beta V segments were productive about 90% or about 30% of the time. Cytomegalovirus association was listed for under 200 TCR beta chains. A reported reduction in N-insertions relative to the roughly 670-donor mean was seen in an Asian-associated ancestry cluster in a later analysis.

This CDR3 is built from 15 residues. Germline lookup yields CDR1 SGHVS and CDR2 FNYEAQ. V dropped 1 base and J dropped 0 bases, with 9 bases sitting between them. The PCR used 60 Vbeta and 13 Jbeta primers. Data came from immunoSEQ multiplex PCR; TCRdb stores just in-frame clones and leaves some out. Of 200,000 to 250,000 clones listed, approximately 79% are singletons. On this clone: Its antigen is still unknown.

This TCR was sampled from a man aged 45-65 years in good health and CMV-seronegative. The chain uses TRBV7-6 and TRBJ1-1; tentatively, D is TRBD1 (5 bases). The sequencing input was PBMCs. CDR3 amino acids: CASSLGQGMNTEAFF. CDR3 nucleotide sequence: TGTGCCAGCAGCTTAGGGCAGGGTATGAACACTGAAGCTTTCTTT.